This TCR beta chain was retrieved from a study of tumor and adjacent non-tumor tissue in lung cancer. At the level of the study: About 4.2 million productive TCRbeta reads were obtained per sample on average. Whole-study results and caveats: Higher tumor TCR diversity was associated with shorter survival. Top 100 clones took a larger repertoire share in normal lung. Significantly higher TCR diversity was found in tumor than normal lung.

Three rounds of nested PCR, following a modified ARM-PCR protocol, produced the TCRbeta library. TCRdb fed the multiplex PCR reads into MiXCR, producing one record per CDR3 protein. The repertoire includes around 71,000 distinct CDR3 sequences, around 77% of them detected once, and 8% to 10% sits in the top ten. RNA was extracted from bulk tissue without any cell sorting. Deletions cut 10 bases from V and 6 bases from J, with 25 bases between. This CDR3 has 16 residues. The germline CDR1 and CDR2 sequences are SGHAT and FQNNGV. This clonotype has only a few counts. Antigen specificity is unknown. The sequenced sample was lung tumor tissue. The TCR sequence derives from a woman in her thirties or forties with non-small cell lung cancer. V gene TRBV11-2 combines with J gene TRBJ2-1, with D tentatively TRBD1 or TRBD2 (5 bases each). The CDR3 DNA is TGTGCCACTAGCTTAGGGCCACTAACGGGGCGCAATGAGCAGTTCTTC. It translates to CATSLGPLTGRNEQFF.